The TCR beta chain under discussion was sequenced for a study of T cell repertoires in cytomegalovirus infection. Study information: The authors used CMV epitopes that were HLA-C-restricted (recently identified) and HLA-B-restricted (well studied). An indication of both CMV infection and matching HLA type came from public TCR beta signatures.

Via MiXCR, TCRdb re-called the reads, giving one row per CDR3 protein. The sample has approximately 340,000 distinct CDR3 sequences, about 27% seen once. This clonotype was seen only a few times. Its antigen is currently unknown. Germline CDR1 SGHAT, CDR2 FQNNGV. The CDR3 has 14 amino acids. Trimming removed 4 bases from V and 5 bases from J, with 13 bases in between. Notes on the study in general: It was HLA-C-restricted CMV-specific TCR beta clonotypes that dominated the response ex vivo.

Material: cultured PBMCs, obtained from culture after CMV antigen stimulation. The chain carries TRBV11-2 and TRBJ2-3; TRBD2 might be the D (6 bases). The sequence was collected from a human donor in good health (CMV status not recorded). Some clones in this sample may be carry-over from other donors' samples. This CDR3 reads CASSYGTLGDTQYF. The CDR3 nucleotides read TGTGCCAGCAGCTACGGGACTTTGGGAGATACGCAGTATTTT.